The source of this T cell receptor (beta chain) is a study of cytomegalovirus exposure and HLA in healthy donors. The CDR3 extends over 13 amino acids. The ends lost 10 bases at V and 4 bases at J; junction bases unmatched: 8. Germline V gene lookup returns CDR1 ENHRY and CDR2 SYGVKD. PCR employed 60 Vbeta and 13 Jbeta primers. Only in-frame clones appear in the TCRdb table, and some are missing; sequencing was by immunoSEQ multiplex PCR. The table lists roughly 95,000 clones, approximately 80% of them singletons, with 5.3% in the top ten. Whole-study results and caveats: Researchers had no immune exposure information except CMV serostatus available. Many donors carried some public TCRs, although rarity characterized most TCR sequences. Relative to the roughly 640-donor mean, N-insertions were reportedly fewer in an Asian-associated ancestry cluster in a later analysis. Analysis was carried out at a later point, and it linked a missense DCLRE1C variant to TCR beta V- and J-gene trimming.

This clone was seen a single time. What it binds is not known. The sample was PBMCs. The V and J genes are TRBV10-3 and TRBJ1-2; 8 bases map to TRBD1. This TCR derives from a man aged 25 to 40 in good health and CMV-seropositive. Here the CDR3 reads CATATGASYGYTF. CDR3 DNA: TGTGCCACCGCGACAGGGGCCTCCTATGGCTACACCTTC.